The source of this T cell receptor beta chain is a study of cytomegalovirus exposure and HLA in healthy donors. Healthy people donating bone marrow made up the donors. Study conclusions and caveats: In the analysis, some V segments, TRBV6-2 and TRBV6-3 included, were excluded as indistinguishable. Roughly uniform sequencing depth across donors was assumed, possibly incorrectly.

Germline V gives CDR1 SGHTS, CDR2 YDEGEE. Trimming removed 2 bases from V and 10 bases from J; junction bases left unmatched: 6. The CDR3 has 13 amino acids. This clone was counted between two and nine times. The antigen is undetermined. The PCR made use of 60 Vbeta and 13 Jbeta primers. Sequencing was performed with immunoSEQ multiplex PCR; in TCRdb, only in-frame clones are kept and a portion is missing. Seen here are 150,000 to 200,000 clones, roughly 85% observed once, and the top ten hold 4% to 4.5%. The sequenced sample was PBMCs. The TCR originated in a woman aged 30 to 39 in good health and CMV-seropositive. The V and J genes are TRBV5-8 and TRBJ2-1, with TRBD2 identical over 7 bases. The CDR3 nucleotides read TGTGCCAGCAGCTTCCGACTAGCAGGGGAGCAGTTCTTC. Its translation is CASSFRLAGEQFF.